This is a list of T cell receptor beta chains from one sample in a study of T cells in Graves' hyperthyroidism and ophthalmopathy. A single record per CDR3 protein comes from TCRdb applying MiXCR to the multiplex PCR reads. The sample comprises about 58,000 distinct CDR3 sequences, about 50% of which are singletons, and approximately 13% rests with the top ten. The sequencing sample was made of blood. The receptors were sampled from a woman aged 25 to 39 with Graves' ophthalmopathy. The CDR3 runs from the conserved cysteine through the conserved F or W. Each record gives: V gene, J gene, CDR3 protein.

v_call: TRBV7-3
j_call: TRBJ1-4
cdr3_aa: CASSASAGGAGEKLFF

v_call: TRBV9
j_call: TRBJ2-5
cdr3_aa: CASSASDRETQYF

v_call: TRBV6-6
j_call: TRBJ2-1
cdr3_aa: CASREREKSYNEQFF

v_call: TRBV19
j_call: TRBJ1-5
cdr3_aa: CASSRDGNQPQHF

v_call: TRBV10-1
j_call: TRBJ1-5
cdr3_aa: CASSESGNQPQHF

v_call: TRBV15
j_call: TRBJ2-7
cdr3_aa: CATSRHGGGNTGELYF

v_call: TRBV10-2
j_call: TRBJ2-2
cdr3_aa: CASINTGELFF

v_call: TRBV6-1
j_call: TRBJ2-7
cdr3_aa: CASSDGRAGDVRLYEQHF

v_call: TRBV10-3
j_call: TRBJ2-5
cdr3_aa: CTTRESREKVETQYF

v_call: TRBV20-1
j_call: TRBJ1-5
cdr3_aa: CSADDREHQPQHF

v_call: TRBV5-4
j_call: TRBJ1-2
cdr3_aa: CASSLFGSYGYTF

v_call: TRBV7-9
j_call: TRBJ1-2
cdr3_aa: CASSLEQGVGGNTF

v_call: TRBV12-3/TRBV12-4
j_call: TRBJ1-2
cdr3_aa: CVSSMQGKSYGYTF

v_call: TRBV6-5
j_call: TRBJ2-5
cdr3_aa: CASGYSPGAGETQYF

v_call: TRBV27
j_call: TRBJ2-1
cdr3_aa: CASRLLYSNNEQFF

v_call: TRBV5-1
j_call: TRBJ2-2
cdr3_aa: CASSSEAGATGELFF

v_call: TRBV5-8
j_call: TRBJ2-3
cdr3_aa: CASSFPSTDTQYF

v_call: TRBV7-9
j_call: TRBJ2-7
cdr3_aa: CAGDTGVSHEQYF

v_call: TRBV7-6
j_call: TRBJ1-3
cdr3_aa: CASSLLDPGASSGNTVYF

v_call: TRBV7-8
j_call: TRBJ2-1
cdr3_aa: CASSLRGKYEQSSYNEQFF

v_call: TRBV5-4
j_call: TRBJ2-7
cdr3_aa: CASSTGQGINEQYF

v_call: TRBV28
j_call: TRBJ2-7
cdr3_aa: CASSLRTGGASEQYF

v_call: TRBV29-1
j_call: TRBJ2-1
cdr3_aa: CSAGGNEQFF

v_call: TRBV19
j_call: TRBJ1-5
cdr3_aa: CASSLSRSHYQPQHF

v_call: TRBV5-8
j_call: TRBJ1-5
cdr3_aa: CASSFFSGNNQPQHF

v_call: TRBV7-9
j_call: TRBJ2-7
cdr3_aa: CASSFTGVSYEQYF

v_call: TRBV19
j_call: TRBJ2-5
cdr3_aa: CASGHFQETQYF

v_call: TRBV20-1
j_call: TRBJ1-1
cdr3_aa: CSARELFNTEAFF

v_call: TRBV20-1
j_call: TRBJ1-4
cdr3_aa: CSARVPNRGTNEKLLF

v_call: TRBV4-1
j_call: TRBJ2-1
cdr3_aa: CASSQDKRTSGMDNEQFF

v_call: TRBV11-1
j_call: TRBJ2-7
cdr3_aa: CASSLGAGGGEQYF

v_call: TRBV25-1
j_call: TRBJ2-2
cdr3_aa: CASSSPGQGSGELFF

v_call: TRBV7-8
j_call: TRBJ1-2
cdr3_aa: CASSSRDRTTGCTF

v_call: TRBV14
j_call: TRBJ2-1
cdr3_aa: CASSPMTLWGGQFF

v_call: TRBV15
j_call: TRBJ2-1
cdr3_aa: CATSRGTSGRTQQFF

v_call: TRBV19
j_call: TRBJ1-5
cdr3_aa: CASSIGGGDQPQHF

v_call: TRBV7-6
j_call: TRBJ1-3
cdr3_aa: CASSLDPESSGNTIYF

v_call: TRBV28
j_call: TRBJ1-1
cdr3_aa: CASSLRQNTEAFF

v_call: TRBV10-3
j_call: TRBJ2-7
cdr3_aa: CAIKGGPYEQYF

v_call: TRBV7-3
j_call: TRBJ2-1
cdr3_aa: CASALRGLNNEQFF

v_call: TRBV19
j_call: TRBJ2-5
cdr3_aa: CASSSPRTGSETQYF

v_call: TRBV5-1
j_call: TRBJ2-7
cdr3_aa: CASSLGDSASKLYF

v_call: TRBV10-2
j_call: TRBJ2-2
cdr3_aa: CASSDGLAGIGELFF

v_call: TRBV4-2
j_call: TRBJ1-5
cdr3_aa: CASSLHREYQPQHF